A single sample gave rise to the 16 T cell receptor beta chains below, sequenced in a study of CXCR3-negative and CXCR3-positive naive CD8 T cells. The study made its TRB cDNA libraries by 5' RACE, adding UMI labels. TCRdb reworked the 5' RACE reads into one entry per CDR3 protein, no DNA. Here the sample table reports 65,000 to 95,000 distinct CDR3 sequences. Sequenced material: naive CXCR3- CD8+ T cells from blood. Subset of the sample: CD45RO-CCR7+CD27+CD95- naive CD8+ T cells lacking CXCR3 (TNR3-). The receptors stem from a human donor in good health. Some clones in this sample may be carry-over from other donors' samples.

The chain joins TRBV4-3 to TRBJ2-2; without DNA, the TCRdb call of TRBD2 cannot be checked. The length of the CDR3 is 16 residues. Germline V lookup: CDR1 LGHNA, CDR2 YSLEER. The CDR3 loop reads CASSQGLAGVTGELFF.

V and J are TRBV12-3 or TRBV12-4 and TRBJ1-1; TCRdb's assignment of TRBD1 cannot be checked, as there is no DNA. The CDR3 covers 13 residues. The CDR3 reads CASSPPDSTEAFF.

The chain employs TRBV28 and TRBJ2-7; the D call of TRBD1 rests on TCRdb alone, since no DNA is present to check it. There are 16 residues in the CDR3. Germline V gene sequence: CDR1 MDHEN, CDR2 SYDVKM. CDR3 loop: CASRPEGGGGSYEQYF. The whole variable domain, filled in from reference TRBV28 and TRBJ2-7, reads DVKVTQSSRYLVKRTGEKVFLECVQDMDHENMFWYRQDPGLGLRLIYFSYDVKMKEKGDIPEGYSVSREKKERFSLILESASTNQTSMYLCASRPEGGGGSYEQYFGPGTRLTVT.

This clonotype is medium-sized by frequency. The rearrangement joins TRBV29-1 to TRBJ2-1; the D call from TCRdb, TRBD2, cannot be confirmed without DNA. Germline V gene data show CDR1 as SQVTM and CDR2 as ANQGSEA. This CDR3 is built from 13 residues. This CDR3 is CSARALGSNEQFF.

The chain links TRBV12-3 or TRBV12-4 to TRBJ2-2. The CDR3 runs to 14 residues. The CDR3 is CASTDRTSAGELFF.

The V gene is TRBV28, the J gene TRBJ2-2. This CDR3 has 15 amino acids. Germline V lookup: CDR1 MDHEN, CDR2 SYDVKM. The CDR3 sequence: CASSWNTANTGELFF.

The chain couples TRBV6-1 to TRBJ2-7; the TCRdb D gene call, TRBD1, has no DNA to confirm it. CDR3 size: 15 residues. Germline assignment: CDR1 MNHNS and CDR2 SASEGT. This CDR3 is CASSVLGDRGYEQYF.

The chain joins TRBV28 to TRBJ1-5. Germline V gene sequence: CDR1 MDHEN, CDR2 SYDVKM. The CDR3 has 14 amino acids. The CDR3 loop reads CASSLAGYNQPQHF.

The V and J genes are TRBV15 and TRBJ2-3. Germline V gene data show CDR1 as LNHNV and CDR2 as YYDKDF (reference sequence). The CDR3 loop spans 18 amino acids. The CDR3 loop is CATSTLEDDGWGTDTQYF.

The rearrangement links TRBV12-3 or TRBV12-4 to TRBJ2-3; TCRdb's D call, TRBD1, is unchecked because there is no DNA. The CDR3 runs to 14 residues. The CDR3 loop is CASSPDPAPDTQYF.

The chain employs TRBV29-1 and TRBJ2-1. The CDR3 length is 12 residues. Germline CDR1 and CDR2: SQVTM and ANQGSEA. CDR3 loop: CSVEEGLNEQFF.

The chain joins TRBV19 to TRBJ2-5. The CDR3 has 13 amino acids. The germline V gene encodes CDR1 LNHDA and CDR2 SQIVND (reference sequence). CDR3 region: CASSIPGEETQYF.

The genes are TRBV28 and TRBJ1-6; TCRdb proposes TRBD1, but this gene call is untestable without DNA. The CDR3 runs 13 residues. Germline values: CDR1 MDHEN, CDR2 SYDVKM. The CDR3 region is CASSHRGTSPLHF.

The chain recombines TRBV3-1 with TRBJ2-5. CDR3 length: 12 amino acids. Germline V gene data show CDR1 as LGHDT and CDR2 as YNNKEL (reference sequence). The CDR3: CASSQEVETQYF.

The gene calls are TRBV7-6 and TRBJ2-4; the D call of TRBD1 rests on TCRdb alone, since no DNA is present to check it. The germline V gene encodes CDR1 SGHVS and CDR2 FNYEAQ. The CDR3 is made up of 16 amino acids. CDR3 sequence reads: CASSGGTDLAKNIQYF.

J is TRBJ2-1 and V is TRBV7-9. This CDR3 has 11 amino acids. Germline CDR1 and CDR2: SEHNR and FQNEAQ (reference sequence). CDR3 protein: CASSFEYEQFF.